These T cell receptor beta chains were read from a single sample in a study of blood T cell repertoires in COVID-19. Only in-frame clones appear in the TCRdb table, and some are missing; sequencing was by immunoSEQ multiplex PCR. The profile shows approximately 200,000 clones, around four fifths of them singletons. Material for sequencing was peripheral blood. The receptors here all came from a woman older than 75 with COVID-19, enrolled during active disease. Both conserved end residues are part of each CDR3. A D gene is named only where the DNA matches it firmly. The size entry is marked missing in some rows and otherwise reads once, few, many or a size class.

clone_size j_call v_call d_call cdr3_length cdr3_nt cdr3_aa
. TRBJ2-5 TRBV18 . 12 TGTGCCAGCTCACCTGGCTTCGAGACCCAGTACTTC CASSPGFETQYF
once TRBJ2-5 TRBV29-1 TRBD2 17 TGCAGCGTTGAACCCCCGGCGGGAGCGGGGGGCCAAGAGACCCAGTACTTC CSVEPPAGAGGQETQYF
. TRBJ2-5 TRBV5-1 . 11 TGCGCCAGCAGCGCCGGAGAGACCCAGTACTTC CASSAGETQYF
. TRBJ1-1 TRBV6-6 TRBD1 13 TGTGCCAGCAGTACAGGGGTCGACACTGAAGCTTTCTTT CASSTGVDTEAFF
. TRBJ1-2 TRBV6-5 . 14 TGTGCCAGCAGTCAGGTGTCGGCTAACTATGGCTACACCTTC CASSQVSANYGYTF
. TRBJ2-5 TRBV18 . 14 TGTGCCAGCTCACCGCCAGCGGCGGATTTTGTCCAGTACTTC CASSPPAADFVQYF
. TRBJ1-1 TRBV5-1 . 15 TGCGCCAGCAGCTCGGACAGCCGAGGGAACACTGAAGCTTTCTTT CASSSDSRGNTEAFF
. TRBJ2-2 TRBV28 TRBD2 15 TGTGCCAGCAGGGCAGCGGGGGGAAACACCGGGGAGCTGTTTTTT CASRAAGGNTGELFF
. TRBJ1-2 TRBV6-5 . 12 TGTGCCAGCAAGAGACAGCAATATGGCTACACCTTC CASKRQQYGYTF
. TRBJ2-4 TRBV4-2 TRBD2 18 TGTGCCAGCAGCCAAGATATCGGACTAGCGGGAGTCCAAGGCATTCAGTACTTC CASSQDIGLAGVQGIQYF
. TRBJ1-2 TRBV18 . 13 TGTGCCAGCTCACCAGTACAGGGCCGCGGCTACACCTTC CASSPVQGRGYTF
. TRBJ2-5 TRBV23-1 . 16 TGCGCCAGCAGTCAAGGTAGAGAATCGCGCCAAGAGACCCAGTACTTC CASSQGRESRQETQYF
. TRBJ2-2 TRBV5-4 TRBD1 15 TGTGCCAGCAGCTTTAACAGGGGCGACACCGGGGAGCTGTTTTTT CASSFNRGDTGELFF
. TRBJ2-3 TRBV7-9 . 19 TGTGCCAGCAGCTTAGAGTTCGGGGTCCAAAAGGATGGTGCAGATACGCAGTATTTT CASSLEFGVQKDGADTQYF
. TRBJ1-1 TRBV15 . 14 TGTGCCACCAGAGAGTCAGGGCGGAACACTGAAGCTTTCTTT CATRESGRNTEAFF
. TRBJ2-5 TRBV5-5 TRBD1 16 TGTGCCAGCACCAGGGACAGGGGATGGACCACGGTCATCCAGTACTTC CASTRDRGWTTVIQYF
. TRBJ2-3 TRBV6-1 TRBD2 16 TGTGCCAGCAGTGGACTAGCGGGGGTCCCCACAGATACGCAGTATTTT CASSGLAGVPTDTQYF
. TRBJ1-5 TRBV4-1 . 13 TGCGCCAGCAGCCAAGAGGTCCAGGACTATAAAACGTTT CASSQEVQDYKTF
. TRBJ2-5 TRBV5-1 TRBD2 16 TGCGCCAGCAGCGAAGGACTAGCGGGGGGGCAAGAGACCCAGTACTTC CASSEGLAGGQETQYF
. TRBJ1-2 TRBV28 . 13 TGTGCCAGCAGTTCTGAACCCCTCGGGGGCTACACCTTC CASSSEPLGGYTF
once TRBJ1-2 TRBV18 . 16 TGTGCCAGCTCACCACCGGGGGGGCACTTAACCTATGGCTACACCTTC CASSPPGGHLTYGYTF
. TRBJ1-2 TRBV30 TRBD1 14 TGTGCCTGGATACGAAAGGGGGCGAGTGGTGGCTACACCTTC CAWIRKGASGGYTF
. TRBJ2-1 TRBV10-3 TRBD2 16 TGTGCCATCAGTAACACGACTAGCGGGGGTTACAATGAGCAGTTCTTC CAISNTTSGGYNEQFF
. TRBJ2-3 TRBV3-1/TRBV3-2 . 15 TGTGCCAGCAGCACCGCAGCGGGCCTTGGGGTGGCGCAGTATTTT CASSTAAGLGVAQYF
once TRBJ1-5 TRBV12-3/TRBV12-4 . 13 TGTGCCAGCAGGTATACTCCCAATCAGCCCCAGCATTTT CASRYTPNQPQHF
. TRBJ2-3 TRBV6-5 TRBD2 16 TGTGCCAGCAGTTACGTGACTAGCGGGGGGGCAGGAACGCAGTATTTT CASSYVTSGGAGTQYF
. TRBJ2-5 TRBV29-1 TRBD2 18 TGCAGCGTTGAAGATCTGACTAGCGGGGTGGGTGGCCAAGAGACCCAGTACTTC CSVEDLTSGVGGQETQYF
. TRBJ1-2 TRBV7-2 TRBD1 16 TGTGCCAGCAGCTTAAACCAGGGGGCGCTTCCCTATGGCTACACCTTC CASSLNQGALPYGYTF
. TRBJ1-1 TRBV7-2 TRBD1 16 TGTGCCAGCACGCCAGATGCCAGGGGGATGAACACTGAAGCTTTCTTT CASTPDARGMNTEAFF
few TRBJ1-5 TRBV21-1 . 14 TGTGCCAGCAGCAAGAACAGGGCCAATCAGCCCCAGCATTTT CASSKNRANQPQHF
. TRBJ2-1 TRBV7-2 TRBD2 15 TGTGCCAGCAGCCCGCAGCGGGGGGGTTACAATGAGCAGTTCTTC CASSPQRGGYNEQFF
. TRBJ1-1 TRBV5-1 TRBD1 15 TGCGCCAGCAGCTTGGTGTGGGACAGGAACACTGAAGCTTTCTTT CASSLVWDRNTEAFF
few TRBJ1-1 TRBV18 . 13 TGTGCCAGCTCACCCGGGGTGAACACTGAAGCTTTCTTT CASSPGVNTEAFF
once TRBJ1-2 TRBV20-1 . 12 TGCAGTGCTAGTAAGGGAGGGTATGGCTACACCTTC CSASKGGYGYTF
. TRBJ1-6 TRBV4-1 . 18 TGCGCCAGCAGCCAAGAGGGGCAGGGGAGCTCCTATAATTCACCCCTCCACTTT CASSQEGQGSSYNSPLHF
few TRBJ1-2 TRBV5-4 TRBD1 19 TGTGCCAGCAGCACCCCCCAAGTTGGGACAGGGGTTTTTTACTATGGCTACACCTTC CASSTPQVGTGVFYYGYTF
. TRBJ1-1 TRBV18 . 18 TGTGCCAGCTCACCACGGGTAATTTGGAAGGGAGAGGCGACTGAAGCTTTCTTT CASSPRVIWKGEATEAFF
. TRBJ2-7 TRBV18 TRBD1 14 TGTGCCAGCTCACCCCTGACAGGGATCCACGAGCAGTACTTC CASSPLTGIHEQYF
. TRBJ1-5 TRBV30 . 14 TGTGCCTGGAGGCCGGTGGGGGGATATCAGCCCCAGCATTTT CAWRPVGGYQPQHF
. TRBJ1-4 TRBV6-6 TRBD1 14 TGTGCCAGCAGTTTCGACAGGGGTAATGAAAAACTGTTTTTT CASSFDRGNEKLFF
. TRBJ1-2 TRBV28 . 13 TGTGCCAGCAGTAGGGGGTTGTACTATGGCTACACCTTC CASSRGLYYGYTF
. TRBJ1-5 TRBV28 . 16 TGTGCCAGCAGTTTAGGGATGGGGACAATATATCAGCCCCAGCATTTT CASSLGMGTIYQPQHF
. TRBJ2-1 TRBV20-1 TRBD2 17 TGCAGTGCTAGTTCCCTGGGCTCAGCGGGGACTTACAATGAGCAGTTCTTC CSASSLGSAGTYNEQFF
. TRBJ2-1 TRBV12-3/TRBV12-4 TRBD2 12 TGTGCCAGCTGGACTAGATGGGATGAGCAGTTCTTC CASWTRWDEQFF
. TRBJ2-1 TRBV21-1 . 21 TGTGCCAGCAGCAAAACTCGGACTCGGGACAGGTCACCTAGCTCCTACAATGAGCAGTTCTTC CASSKTRTRDRSPSSYNEQFF
few TRBJ2-7 TRBV30 TRBD2 14 TGTGCCTGGGGGACTAGCGGGGTTCCCTACGAGCAGTACTTC CAWGTSGVPYEQYF
. TRBJ2-5 TRBV5-1 TRBD2 18 TGCGCCAGCAGCTTGAACTCGCCGACTAGCGGGGTTGAGGAGACCCAGTACTTC CASSLNSPTSGVEETQYF
. TRBJ2-2 TRBV7-8 . 15 TGTGCCAGCAGTAAGAGGGGGGGAGAGACCGGGGAGCTGTTTTTT CASSKRGGETGELFF
once TRBJ1-2 TRBV5-1 . 12 TGCGCCAGCAGCTCCTCGGGGGAGTTTAACACCTTC CASSSSGEFNTF